These 27 T cell receptor beta chains share one sample of origin, sequenced in a study of graft-versus-host responses after intestinal transplantation. Assay: immunoSEQ multiplex PCR; the TCRdb copy retains only in-frame clones and omits some. The table records around 13,000 clones, over 70% of them present only once. From the graft tissue, intraepithelial and lamina propria lymphocytes were released through processing. The sequences come from ileum tissue, collected 16 days after intestinal transplant. Receptors were obtained from a human patient who received an intestinal transplant, so some T cells may come from the graft donor.

The chain recombines TRBV9 with TRBJ2-7; 10 positions match TRBD2. V was pared by 1 base and J by 0 bases, with 4 bases of the junction left unmatched. The CDR3 runs to 16 residues. Germline CDR1 and CDR2: SGDLS and YYNGEE. CDR3 sequence: CASSVLAGASSYEQYF. The DNA of the CDR3 is TGTGCCAGCAGCGTACTAGCGGGAGCGTCCTCCTACGAGCAGTACTTC.

The chain employs TRBV5-4 and TRBJ2-7, with 14 bases aligning to TRBD2. The CDR3 totals 15 residues. V was clipped by 7 bases and J by 1 base; unmatched bases: 4. Per the germline V gene, CDR1 is SGHNT and CDR2 is YYREEE (reference sequence). This CDR3 is CASGLAGGPSYEQYF. The CDR3 DNA follows: TGTGCCAGCGGACTAGCGGGGGGCCCGTCCTACGAGCAGTACTTC.

The chain employs TRBV28 and TRBJ1-5; a weak D match, TRBD1 (5 bases). V was trimmed by 3 bases and J by 7 bases, leaving 13 bases between them. This CDR3 has 14 residues. Germline-derived CDR1 and CDR2 are MDHEN and SYDVKM. Written as DNA, the CDR3 is TGTGCCAGCAGTTTCCGGGGGGGTTACCAGCCCCAGCATTTT. Protein sequence: CASSFRGGYQPQHF.

V and J are TRBV5-1 and TRBJ1-1; the D is unclear. Germline V lookup: CDR1 SGHRS, CDR2 YFSETQ. V gave up 7 bases and J gave up 3 bases, with 13 bases separating them. This CDR3 region has 13 residues. This CDR3 reads CASSRELDTEAFF. The CDR3 DNA is TGCGCCAGCTCACGAGAGCTCGACACTGAAGCTTTCTTT.

This clone was detected only a few times. The rearrangement joins TRBV7-9 to TRBJ1-1; D is uncertain. The germline gives CDR1 SEHNR, CDR2 FQNEAQ (reference sequence). The CDR3 extends over 11 amino acids. V lost 8 bases, J lost 0 bases, and 4 bases lay in between. CDR3 protein: CASSMNTEAFF. In DNA, the CDR3 is TGTGCCAGCTCCATGAACACTGAAGCTTTCTTT.

This chain connects TRBV7-2 to TRBJ2-7; 15 bases are shared with TRBD2. The CDR3 covers 16 residues. V dropped 5 bases and J dropped 7; count of bases not matched to a gene: 9. Germline V gene data show CDR1 as SGHTA and CDR2 as FQGNSA. The CDR3 nucleotides are TGTGCCAGCAGCCCCGCGGGACTAGCGGGAGGAAGGGAGCAGTACTTC. Translation: CASSPAGLAGGREQYF.

The chain employs TRBV7-7 and TRBJ2-3, with 7 bases identical to TRBD2. The junction had 14 bases not matched to a gene; V was cut back by 4 bases and J by 4 bases. The length of the CDR3 is 17 residues. Per germline, CDR1 SSHAT and CDR2 FNYEAQ (reference sequence). CDR3: CASSSLPRGDGADTQYF. Here the CDR3 DNA reads TGTGCCAGCAGCTCCCTCCCTCGGGGGGATGGGGCAGATACGCAGTATTTT. The complete variable domain, with remaining parts taken from reference TRBV7-7 and TRBJ2-3, reads GAGVSQSPRYKVTKRGQDVTLRCDPISSHATLYWYQQALGQGPEFLTYFNYEAQPDKSGLPSDRFSAERPEGSISTLTIQRTEQRDSAMYRCASSSLPRGDGADTQYFGPGTRLTVL.

V is TRBV30 and J is TRBJ1-2, with a weak D call TRBD1 (6 bases). The germline V and J ends were trimmed by 1 base and 7 bases, with 10 bases remaining between them. CDR3 length equals 12 residues. Germline assignment: CDR1 GTSNPN and CDR2 SVGIG (reference sequence). The CDR3 sequence: CAWSATGFGYTF. CDR3 DNA: TGTGCCTGGAGTGCTACAGGGTTTGGCTACACCTTC.

The gene calls are TRBV6-1 and TRBJ2-5, with D perhaps TRBD2 (6 bases). V was clipped by 4 bases and J by 3 bases, with 15 bases between them. Germline CDR1 and CDR2: MNHNS and SASEGT. The CDR3 totals 15 residues. Written as DNA, the CDR3 is TGTGCCAGCAGTGCCGACCCAAGGACTAAAGAGACCCAGTACTTC. Amino acid sequence: CASSADPRTKETQYF.

This clone was recorded once. The CDR3 DNA reads TGCGCCAGCATTAGGGGGTACGAGCAGTACTTC. Translation gives CASIRGYEQYF. The chain employs TRBV10-2 and TRBJ2-5; D possibly corresponds to TRBD1 (6 bases). The last part of the DNA fits TRBJ2-7 better; the J call may be wrong. From germline, CDR1 is WSHSY and CDR2 SAAADI. The CDR3 is 11 amino acids.

The gene calls are TRBV9 and TRBJ1-1; D is uncertain. The germline V gene has CDR1 SGDLS and CDR2 YYNGEE. V was trimmed by 5 bases and J by 2 bases, leaving 19 bases between them. This CDR3 is built from 16 residues. The CDR3 protein is CASSHRPGNGNTEAFF. CDR3 in DNA: TGTGCCAGCAGTCATAGACCGGGGAATGGCAACACTGAAGCTTTCTTT. The full variable domain, in which reference TRBV9 and TRBJ1-1 provide the parts outside the CDR3, is DSGVTQTPKHLITATGQRVTLRCSPRSGDLSVYWYQQSLDQGLQFLIQYYNGEERAKGNILERFSAQQFPDLHSELNLSSLELGDSALYFCASSHRPGNGNTEAFFGQGTRLTVV.

The V and J genes are TRBV30 and TRBJ1-4, with TRBD1 as a possible D gene (6 bases). The V end was cut by 2 bases, the J end by 7 bases, with 17 bases between. Germline CDR1 GTSNPN, CDR2 SVGIG (reference sequence). The CDR3 spans 15 residues. In DNA form, the CDR3 reads TGTGCCTGGAGTTCAGGTCTGGGGGCTGGTGAAAAACTGTTTTTT. It specifies CAWSSGLGAGEKLFF.

The chain carries TRBV21-1 and TRBJ2-1; the listed D gene, TRBD2, was not tested against the DNA. TRBV21-1 represents a pseudogene. The CDR3 consists of 15 residues. The CDR3: CASLPGTSGYNEQFF. The CDR3 nucleotides are TGTGCCAGCTTACCCGGGACTAGCGGATACAATGAGCAGTTCTTC.

This clone was seen a few times. CDR3 in amino acids: CASSLDSSYGYTF. CDR3 nucleotide sequence: TGTGCCAGCAGCTTGGACAGCTCCTATGGCTACACCTTC. The chain joins TRBV7-6 to TRBJ1-2, with D maybe TRBD1 (6 bases). Trimming pared 3 bases from V and 4 bases from J, leaving 9 bases between. The germline V gene has CDR1 SGHVS and CDR2 FNYEAQ. CDR3 length: 13 amino acids.

The chain links TRBV9 to TRBJ2-3; 9 bases map to TRBD2. The CDR3 is made up of 16 amino acids. Looked up from germline, CDR1 is SGDLS and CDR2 is YYNGEE. V dropped 0 bases and J dropped 0; count of bases not matched to a gene: 2. DNA of the CDR3: TGTGCCAGCAGCGTAGGTAGCGGGAGTAGCACAGATACGCAGTATTTT. Amino acid sequence: CASSVGSGSSTDTQYF.

This chain links TRBV6-1 with TRBJ1-1; no reliable D call. CDR1 MNHNS and CDR2 SASEGT come from the germline V gene. Trimming stripped 2 bases from V and 7 bases from J, with 20 bases between. The CDR3 spans 16 residues. CDR3 sequence (DNA): TGTGCCAGCAGTGAACCGAGCCTGGGCGTTGGCCATGAAGCTTTCTTT. Its protein product is CASSEPSLGVGHEAFF.

V usage is TRBV4-1 and J usage is TRBJ2-5; TRBD2 agrees at 8 bases. The J call is in doubt because the DNA end fits TRBJ2-7 better. Germline V lookup: CDR1 MGHRA, CDR2 YSYEKL. The CDR3 covers 15 residues. In DNA form, the CDR3 reads TGCGCCAGCAGCCAGGGACTAGGGACCCCCTACGAGCAGTACTTC. It codes for CASSQGLGTPYEQYF.

The rearrangement links TRBV19 to TRBJ1-5; the match to TRBD1 covers 7 bases. The CDR3 runs 15 residues. V lost 3 bases to trimming and J lost 5 bases; unmatched junction nucleotides: 7. Germline CDR1 reads LNHDA; CDR2 reads SQIVND (reference sequence). CDR3 amino acids: CASSITRTGYQPQHF. CDR3 sequence (DNA): TGTGCCAGTAGTATCACCAGGACAGGTTATCAGCCCCAGCATTTT. The variable domain in full, with the rest retrieved from reference TRBV19 and TRBJ1-5, is DGGITQSPKYLFRKEGQNVTLSCEQNLNHDAMYWYRQDPGQGLRLIYYSQIVNDFQKGDIAEGYSVSREKKESFPLTVTSAQKNPTAFYLCASSITRTGYQPQHFGDGTRLSIL.

The chain uses TRBV2 and TRBJ2-2, with D possibly TRBD2 on 5 matching bases. CDR3 size: 15 residues. Germline V gives CDR1 SNHLY, CDR2 FYNNEI. V dropped 3 bases and J dropped 1 base, with 9 bases sitting between them. DNA of the CDR3: TGTGCCAGCAGTGAGGGCGGGTTGAACACCGGGGAGCTGTTTTTT. Amino acids: CASSEGGLNTGELFF. The full variable domain, rest sourced from reference TRBV2 and TRBJ2-2, is EPEVTQTPSHQVTQMGQEVILRCVPISNHLYFYWYRQILGQKVEFLVSFYNNEISEKSEIFDDQFSVERPDGSNFTLKIRSTKLEDSAMYFCASSEGGLNTGELFFGEGSRLTVL.

The rearrangement joins TRBV6-1 to TRBJ2-3; D is ambiguous. Germline CDR1 reads MNHNS; CDR2 reads SASEGT. The CDR3 sequence is 13 residues long. V was shortened by 9 bases and J by 1 base, with 11 bases between the two germline ends. The CDR3 nucleotides are TGTGCCAGGCCTAGTCCGTGCACAGATACGCAGTATTTT. Translated, it gives CARPSPCTDTQYF.

The V call is TRBV5-6, the J call TRBJ2-1; TRBD2 matches at 14 bases. The CDR3 runs 16 residues. The germline V gene encodes CDR1 SGHDT and CDR2 YYEEEE. Unmatched junction bases numbered 4, after V lost 5 bases and J lost 3 bases. The CDR3 here is CASRPGLAGGYNEQFF. The CDR3 DNA reads TGTGCCAGCAGGCCAGGACTAGCGGGAGGCTACAATGAGCAGTTCTTC.

In this sample, this clone turned up a few times. The gene calls are TRBV5-1 and TRBJ2-2; D unresolved. CDR3 size: 15 residues. Per germline, CDR1 SGHRS and CDR2 YFSETQ. V was pared by 0 bases and J by 2 bases, with 8 bases between. CDR3 DNA sequence: TGCGCCAGCAGCTTGGCCGTGGGCAACACCGGGGAGCTGTTTTTT. Amino acids: CASSLAVGNTGELFF.

The chain links TRBV10-1 to TRBJ1-1, with 7 bases matching TRBD1. CDR1 and CDR2 from the germline V gene are WNHNN and SYGVQD (reference sequence). V shed 6 bases and J 3 bases; nucleotides not matched to a gene: 10. The CDR3 length is 15 residues. The CDR3 region is CASSPIRQGYTEAFF. CDR3 in DNA: TGCGCCAGCAGCCCCATTCGACAGGGATACACTGAAGCTTTCTTT.

In this sample, this clone turned up a few times. J is TRBJ2-7 and V is TRBV4-1; the D gene is possibly TRBD2 (7 bases). Germline V gene lookup returns CDR1 MGHRA and CDR2 YSYEKL. The CDR3 is 14 residues long. Trimming shortened V by 0 bases and J by 5 bases, and 11 bases separated the two germline ends. CDR3 coding DNA: TGCGCCAGCAGCCAAGAGGAGGGGGGGGACGAGCAGTACTTC. Translation gives CASSQEEGGDEQYF.

The chain employs TRBV5-4 and TRBJ2-7, with unresolved D. This CDR3 comprises 14 residues. Germline assignment: CDR1 SGHNT and CDR2 YYREEE (reference sequence). Trimming stripped 2 bases from V and 2 bases from J, with 11 bases between. Written as DNA, the CDR3 is TGTGCCAGCAGCTTCCTCGGTGCTACCTACGAGCAGTACTTC. Encoded protein: CASSFLGATYEQYF.

The V and J genes are TRBV30 and TRBJ1-2; 8 bases are shared with TRBD1. The trim removed 4 bases at V and 6 bases at J, leaving 4 bases unmatched. Germline CDR1 reads GTSNPN; CDR2 reads SVGIG (reference sequence). This CDR3 contains 12 residues. The chain's CDR3 is CAWMTGVHGYTF. The CDR3 DNA sequence: TGTGCCTGGATGACAGGGGTTCATGGCTACACCTTC.

The rearrangement links TRBV7-6 to TRBJ1-2, with a tentative D call TRBD1 (5 bases). The CDR3 sequence is 15 residues long. The V and J ends lost 1 base and 3 bases respectively, with 12 bases between them. Germline loops: CDR1 SGHVS, CDR2 FNYEAQ. CDR3 in amino acids: CASSLVQGGYYGYTF. As DNA, the CDR3 is TGTGCCAGCAGCTTAGTGCAGGGAGGGTACTATGGCTACACCTTC.